This T cell receptor (beta chain) was sequenced for a study of a mutant IDH1 vaccine in newly diagnosed glioma. Overall study findings and caveats: Changes in top peripheral clonotypes did not appear linked to pseudoprogression.

Time point indicated: week 23, last vaccination. A 20-mer mutant IDH1 peptide at 300 ug was injected subcutaneously with topical imiquimod. This table comes from immunoSEQ multiplex PCR, and its TCRdb copy is limited to in-frame clones, with some not included. The sample lists roughly 76,000 clones; 85% were seen once. Details on this clone: Its specificity is unknown.

Per germline, CDR1 SGHNT and CDR2 YENEEA. This CDR3 is built from 13 residues. The V end lost 5 bases, the J end lost 6 bases, and 11 bases lay between the germline ends. Sequencing used PBMCs, obtained from a glioma patient whose treatment included an IDH1 peptide vaccine. The J gene is TRBJ2-1, the V gene TRBV11-3; D may be TRBD1 (6 bases). The clonotype originates from a man aged 25-45 years with glioma. Some clones in this sample may be carry-over from other donors' samples. For the CDR3, the DNA is TGTGCCAGCAGCCCGAGGGGGTTCAATGAGCAGTTCTTC. It is translated as CASSPRGFNEQFF.